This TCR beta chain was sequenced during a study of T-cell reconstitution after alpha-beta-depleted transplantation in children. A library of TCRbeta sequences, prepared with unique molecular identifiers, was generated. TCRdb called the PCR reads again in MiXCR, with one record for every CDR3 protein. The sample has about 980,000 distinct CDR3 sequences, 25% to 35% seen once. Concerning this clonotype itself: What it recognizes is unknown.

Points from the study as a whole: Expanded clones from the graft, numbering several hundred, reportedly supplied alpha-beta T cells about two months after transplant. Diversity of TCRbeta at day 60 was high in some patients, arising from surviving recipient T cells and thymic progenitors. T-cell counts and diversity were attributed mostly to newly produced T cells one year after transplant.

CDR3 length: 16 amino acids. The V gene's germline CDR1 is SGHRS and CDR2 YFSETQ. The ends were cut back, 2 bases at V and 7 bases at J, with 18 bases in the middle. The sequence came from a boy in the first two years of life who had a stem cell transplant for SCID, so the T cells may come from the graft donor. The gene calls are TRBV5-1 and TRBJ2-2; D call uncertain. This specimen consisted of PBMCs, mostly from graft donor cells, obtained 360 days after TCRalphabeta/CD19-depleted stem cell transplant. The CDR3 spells CASSLRSGAGHGELFF. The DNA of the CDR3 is TGCGCCAGCAGCTTACGGTCTGGCGCTGGTCACGGGGAGCTGTTTTTT.